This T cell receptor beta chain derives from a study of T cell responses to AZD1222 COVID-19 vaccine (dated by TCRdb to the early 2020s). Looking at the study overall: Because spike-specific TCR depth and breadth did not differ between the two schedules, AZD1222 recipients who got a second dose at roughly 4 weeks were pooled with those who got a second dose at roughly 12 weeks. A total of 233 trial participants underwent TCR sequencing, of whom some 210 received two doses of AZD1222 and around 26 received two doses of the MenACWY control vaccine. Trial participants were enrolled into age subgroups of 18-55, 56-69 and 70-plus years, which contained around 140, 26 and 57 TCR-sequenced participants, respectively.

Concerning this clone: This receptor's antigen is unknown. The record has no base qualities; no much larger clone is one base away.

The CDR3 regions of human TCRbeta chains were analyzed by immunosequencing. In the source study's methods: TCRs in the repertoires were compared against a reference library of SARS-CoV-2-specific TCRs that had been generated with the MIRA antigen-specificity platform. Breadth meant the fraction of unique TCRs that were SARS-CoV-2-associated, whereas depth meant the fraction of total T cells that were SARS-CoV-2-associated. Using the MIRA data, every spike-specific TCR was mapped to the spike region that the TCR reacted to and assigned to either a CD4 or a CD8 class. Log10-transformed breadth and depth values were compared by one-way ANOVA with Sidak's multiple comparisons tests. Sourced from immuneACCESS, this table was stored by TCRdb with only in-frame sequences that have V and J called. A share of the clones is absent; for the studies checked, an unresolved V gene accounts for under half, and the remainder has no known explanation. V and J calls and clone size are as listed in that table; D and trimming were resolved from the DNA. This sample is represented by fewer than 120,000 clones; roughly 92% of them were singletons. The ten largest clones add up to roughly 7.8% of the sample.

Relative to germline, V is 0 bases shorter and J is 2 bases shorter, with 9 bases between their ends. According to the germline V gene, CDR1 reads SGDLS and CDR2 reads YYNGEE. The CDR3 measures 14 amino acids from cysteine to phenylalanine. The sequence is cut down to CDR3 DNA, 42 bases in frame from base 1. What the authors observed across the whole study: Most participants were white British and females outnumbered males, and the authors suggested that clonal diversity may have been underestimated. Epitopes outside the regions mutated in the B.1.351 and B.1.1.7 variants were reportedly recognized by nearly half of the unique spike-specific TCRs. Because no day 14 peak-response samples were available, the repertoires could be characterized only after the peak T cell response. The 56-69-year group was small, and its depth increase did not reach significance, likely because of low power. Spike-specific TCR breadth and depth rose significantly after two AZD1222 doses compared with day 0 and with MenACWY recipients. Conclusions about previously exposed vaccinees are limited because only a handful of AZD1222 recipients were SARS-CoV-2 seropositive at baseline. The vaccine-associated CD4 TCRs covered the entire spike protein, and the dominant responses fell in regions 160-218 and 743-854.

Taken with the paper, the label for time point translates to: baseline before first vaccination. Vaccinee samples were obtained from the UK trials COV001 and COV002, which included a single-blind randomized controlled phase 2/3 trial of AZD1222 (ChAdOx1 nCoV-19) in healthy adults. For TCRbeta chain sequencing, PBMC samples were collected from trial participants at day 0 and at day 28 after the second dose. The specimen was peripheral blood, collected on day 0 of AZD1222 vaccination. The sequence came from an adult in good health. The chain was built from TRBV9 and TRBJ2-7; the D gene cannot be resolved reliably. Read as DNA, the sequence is TGTGCCAGCAGCGTAGGCCACCTCACCTACGAGCAGTACTTC. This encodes CASSVGHLTYEQYF. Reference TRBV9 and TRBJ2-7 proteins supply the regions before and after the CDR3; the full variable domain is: DSGVTQTPKHLITATGQRVTLRCSPRSGDLSVYWYQQSLDQGLQFLIQYYNGEERAKGNILERFSAQQFPDLHSELNLSSLELGDSALYFCASSVGHLTYEQYFGPGTRLTVT.